Listed below are T cell receptor beta chains from one sample, sequenced in a study of identical twins. TCRdb reanalysed the 5' RACE reads using MiXCR and keeps one entry per CDR3 protein. The data hold about 890,000 distinct CDR3 sequences, with approximately 13% observed a single time. The same data also contributed to another study, on yellow fever vaccine responses in identical twins.

Sequencing input: PBMCs. The origin of the receptors is a woman aged 18 to 35 in good health. Both conserved end residues are part of each CDR3. The D gene is left open where the match is weak. The size field is filled for only some rows; it gives once, few, many or a size class.

CDR3aa: CASSHRQGDTQYF
CDR3nt: TGTGCCAGCAGCCACAGACAGGGAGATACGCAGTATTTT
j_gene: TRBJ2-3
abundance: few
len: 13
v_gene: TRBV14
d_gene: TRBD1

CDR3aa: CASSGTGWGYTF
CDR3nt: TGTGCCAGCTCCGGGACGGGATGGGGCTACACCTTC
j_gene: TRBJ1-2
abundance: -
len: 12
v_gene: TRBV7-2
d_gene: -

CDR3aa: CSPEIGDADTQYF
CDR3nt: TGCAGTCCCGAGATTGGGGACGCAGATACGCAGTATTTT
j_gene: TRBJ2-3
abundance: -
len: 13
v_gene: TRBV20-1
d_gene: -

CDR3aa: CATSDLQFSYGYTF
CDR3nt: TGTGCCACCAGTGATTTGCAATTCTCCTATGGCTACACCTTC
j_gene: TRBJ1-2
abundance: few
len: 14
v_gene: TRBV24-1
d_gene: -

CDR3aa: CASSLDWASGDGELFF
CDR3nt: TGTGCCAGCAGCTTAGATTGGGCTAGCGGGGACGGGGAGCTGTTTTTT
j_gene: TRBJ2-2
abundance: -
len: 16
v_gene: TRBV11-2
d_gene: TRBD2

CDR3aa: CASSADVAEQFF
CDR3nt: TGTGCCAGCAGTGCCGACGTGGCGGAGCAGTTCTTC
j_gene: TRBJ2-1
abundance: -
len: 12
v_gene: TRBV25-1
d_gene: -

CDR3aa: CASTISGRAETQYF
CDR3nt: TGTGCCAGTACGATTAGCGGGAGGGCAGAGACCCAGTACTTC
j_gene: TRBJ2-5
abundance: -
len: 14
v_gene: TRBV28
d_gene: TRBD2

CDR3aa: CASSPKQGVNEKLFF
CDR3nt: TGTGCCAGCAGTCCGAAACAGGGGGTTAATGAAAAACTGTTTTTT
j_gene: TRBJ1-4
abundance: few
len: 15
v_gene: TRBV14
d_gene: TRBD1

CDR3aa: CATSRDWDTTYNEQFF
CDR3nt: TGTGCCACCAGCAGAGACTGGGACACAACCTACAATGAGCAGTTCTTC
j_gene: TRBJ2-1
abundance: -
len: 16
v_gene: TRBV15
d_gene: -

CDR3aa: CSVADRGSRETQYF
CDR3nt: TGCAGCGTAGCTGACAGGGGGTCACGAGAGACCCAGTACTTC
j_gene: TRBJ2-5
abundance: -
len: 14
v_gene: TRBV29-1
d_gene: TRBD1

CDR3aa: CAISESVTSSYNEQFF
CDR3nt: TGTGCCATCAGTGAGTCTGTCACGAGCTCCTACAATGAGCAGTTCTTC
j_gene: TRBJ2-1
abundance: -
len: 16
v_gene: TRBV10-3
d_gene: -

CDR3aa: CAISAGLAGDNEQFF
CDR3nt: TGTGCCATCAGTGCGGGACTAGCGGGGGACAATGAGCAGTTCTTC
j_gene: TRBJ2-1
abundance: few
len: 15
v_gene: TRBV10-3
d_gene: TRBD2

CDR3aa: CASSPTGRSPLHF
CDR3nt: TGTGCCAGCAGCCCGACAGGGCGGTCACCCCTCCACTTT
j_gene: TRBJ1-6
abundance: -
len: 13
v_gene: TRBV12-3/TRBV12-4
d_gene: TRBD1

CDR3aa: CASSYSKGGGAPYNEQFF
CDR3nt: TGTGCCAGCAGTTACTCGAAGGGCGGGGGGGCTCCCTACAATGAGCAGTTCTTC
j_gene: TRBJ2-1
abundance: -
len: 18
v_gene: TRBV6-5
d_gene: TRBD2

CDR3aa: CAISERGEAFF
CDR3nt: TGTGCCATCAGTGAACGAGGGGAAGCTTTCTTT
j_gene: TRBJ1-1
abundance: -
len: 11
v_gene: TRBV10-3
d_gene: -

CDR3aa: CSARVQGANTGELFF
CDR3nt: TGCAGTGCTAGGGTACAGGGAGCGAACACCGGGGAGCTGTTTTTT
j_gene: TRBJ2-2
abundance: -
len: 15
v_gene: TRBV20-1
d_gene: -

CDR3aa: CSAWDRPTDTQYF
CDR3nt: TGCAGTGCCTGGGACAGACCTACAGATACGCAGTATTTT
j_gene: TRBJ2-3
abundance: -
len: 13
v_gene: TRBV20-1
d_gene: TRBD1

CDR3aa: CSASRGTVYGYTF
CDR3nt: TGCAGTGCTAGCCGCGGGACGGTCTATGGCTACACCTTC
j_gene: TRBJ1-2
abundance: few
len: 13
v_gene: TRBV20-1
d_gene: -

CDR3aa: CASSLVQGYTEAFF
CDR3nt: TGCGCCAGCAGCTTGGTACAGGGGTACACTGAAGCTTTCTTT
j_gene: TRBJ1-1
abundance: -
len: 14
v_gene: TRBV5-1
d_gene: TRBD1

CDR3aa: CASSVAKGIMNTEAFF
CDR3nt: TGTGCCAGCAGTGTCGCCAAAGGGATAATGAACACTGAAGCTTTCTTT
j_gene: TRBJ1-1
abundance: many
len: 16
v_gene: TRBV2
d_gene: -